Listed here is a single TCR beta chain. There were no recent acute infections or vaccinations among the donors, who were healthy HIV-negative adults. This sample stems from a study of shared clonotypes between healthy human individuals. Trimming left V 0 bases short and J 4 bases short, with 12 bases between. The CDR3 has 16 residues. Per the germline V gene, CDR1 is LNHDA and CDR2 is SQIVND (reference sequence). Sequenced by immunoSEQ multiplex PCR; TCRdb stores in-frame clones only, minus some. The top ten clones hold about a tenth of a sample with about 300,000 clones, around 72% of them seen once.

Sequenced sample: memory CD4+ T cells sorted from blood. The subset was: CD45RA-negative fraction. V usage is TRBV19 and J usage is TRBJ2-2, with D uncertain. The TCR comes from a man aged 30-40 years in good health. CDR3 amino acids: CASSIDRHLFTGELFF. The CDR3 nucleotides are TGTGCCAGTAGTATAGATCGACACCTCTTCACCGGGGAGCTGTTTTTT.